The 20 T cell receptor beta chains listed next were all sequenced from one sample in a study of a mutant IDH1 vaccine in newly diagnosed glioma (dated by TCRdb to about 2021). The intended sense of this specimen's time point label: baseline, week 1 (first vaccination visit). The treatment or condition label, read with the paper, signifies: pre-vaccination baseline after standard-of-care therapy. Libraries were prepared through the immunoSEQ multiplex PCR assay. TCRdb provides this immuneACCESS table in a form limited to in-frame rearrangements. Some clones are lacking; in checked studies, under half of them reflect an unresolved V gene, and why the rest are absent is not known. The sample yields about 66,000 clones; just over 85% were counted once. The top ten clones comprise under 3.5% of the sample. Sequencing used PBMCs, obtained from a glioma patient treated with radiotherapy, temozolomide or both. The receptor source for this set is a man younger than 45 with glioma.

This sequence joins TRBV5-5 and TRBJ2-5, with D unclear. Germline V gives CDR1 SGHKS, CDR2 YYEKEE (reference sequence). The CDR3 totals 11 residues. This CDR3 is CATHREETQYF. In DNA form, the CDR3 reads TGTGCAACGCATCGGGAAGAGACCCAGTACTTC.

This clone has only a few counts. The chain employs TRBV6-4 and TRBJ2-3; the match to TRBD2 covers 9 bases. This CDR3 comprises 16 residues. Trimming took 6 bases from V and 2 from J; bases not matched to a gene: 9. The germline V gene encodes CDR1 MRHNA and CDR2 SNTAGT. CDR3 region: CASSPGTSLPTDTQYF. The CDR3 DNA follows: TGTGCCAGCAGCCCCGGGACTAGCCTCCCCACAGATACGCAGTATTTT.

This chain uses TRBV19 with TRBJ2-1; 7 bases agree with TRBD2. The J segment lost 4 bases and the V segment lost 5 bases, leaving 5 bases of the junction unmatched. Germline lookup yields CDR1 LNHDA and CDR2 SQIVND (reference sequence). The CDR3 covers 14 residues. The CDR3 here is CASSGGGPYNEQFF. For the CDR3, the DNA is TGTGCCAGTAGTGGGGGGGGACCGTACAATGAGCAGTTCTTC.

V and J are TRBV5-4 and TRBJ2-3, with a weak D call TRBD2 (6 bases). The CDR3 consists of 16 residues. CDR1 SGHNT and CDR2 YYREEE come from the germline V gene (reference sequence). V gave up 4 bases and J gave up 6 bases, with 21 bases separating them. CDR3 bases: TGTGCCAGCAGCCTCGGGAGTGGGGAGGTGTTCGATACGCAGTATTTT. Protein: CASSLGSGEVFDTQYF.

This chain links TRBV27 with TRBJ1-2; D is undetermined. V lost 7 bases, J lost 9 bases, and 21 bases lay in between. CDR3 size: 14 residues. Germline CDR1 is MNHEY and CDR2 is SMNVEV (reference sequence). The CDR3 loop is CASTAGSPPVSYTF. CDR3 bases: TGTGCCAGCACCGCCGGGTCCCCCCCCGTAAGCTACACCTTC.

The chain links TRBV5-1 to TRBJ2-5, with 11 bases fitting TRBD1. Unmatched junction bases numbered 8, after V lost 1 base and J lost 6 bases. CDR1 is SGHRS, CDR2 YFSETQ, per germline. The CDR3 extends over 16 amino acids. For the CDR3, the DNA is TGCGCCAGCAGCTTGTCCCCGGGACAGGGGGGACAGACCCAGTACTTC. Amino acid sequence: CASSLSPGQGGQTQYF.

This rearrangement joins TRBV5-4 to TRBJ2-2; 8 nucleotides match TRBD2. This CDR3 region has 15 residues. Germline V CDR1 and CDR2: SGHNT, YYREEE (reference sequence). V trimming: 2 bases; J trimming: 6 bases; junction bases outside the gene matches: 6. The CDR3 DNA follows: TGTGCCAGCAGCTTATTAAGCGGGGGACCCGGGGAGCTGTTTTTT. Encoded protein: CASSLLSGGPGELFF. The full variable domain, its missing parts supplied by reference TRBV5-4 and TRBJ2-2, is ETGVTQSPTHLIKTRGQQVTLRCSSQSGHNTVSWYQQALGQGPQFIFQYYREEENGRGNFPPRFSGLQFPNYSSELNVNALELDDSALYLCASSLLSGGPGELFFGEGSRLTVL.

The chain uses TRBV19 and TRBJ1-1; no reliable D call. Looked up from germline, CDR1 is LNHDA and CDR2 is SQIVND (reference sequence). Trimming cost V 1 base and J 0 bases, with 9 bases left between them. The CDR3 covers 15 residues. CDR3 region: CASSIGGQLNTEAFF. The DNA for the CDR3 is TGTGCCAGTAGTATAGGTGGGCAGCTGAACACTGAAGCTTTCTTT. The complete variable domain, with remaining parts taken from reference TRBV19 and TRBJ1-1, reads DGGITQSPKYLFRKEGQNVTLSCEQNLNHDAMYWYRQDPGQGLRLIYYSQIVNDFQKGDIAEGYSVSREKKESFPLTVTSAQKNPTAFYLCASSIGGQLNTEAFFGQGTRLTVV.

V gene TRBV5-1 combines with J gene TRBJ2-2, with TRBD2 matching 7 bases. Losses at the gene ends were 5 bases for V and 3 bases for J; bases not matched to a gene: 10. The CDR3 runs 16 residues. Germline CDR1 is SGHRS and CDR2 is YFSETQ. The CDR3 coding sequence is TGCGCCAGCAGTACGGTTCCGAGCGGGGACACCGGGGAGCTGTTTTTT. Its protein product is CASSTVPSGDTGELFF.

The chain uses TRBV7-9 and TRBJ2-5; a possible D gene is TRBD1 (5 bases). Germline values: CDR1 SEHNR, CDR2 FQNEAQ (reference sequence). The CDR3 extends over 14 amino acids. Trimming took 5 bases from V and 8 from J, leaving 18 bases between them. CDR3 sequence: CASSPRQILGTQYF. CDR3 in DNA: TGTGCCAGCAGCCCCCGACAGATTCTTGGCACCCAGTACTTC.

This chain links TRBV6-5 with TRBJ1-3; D is unresolved. This CDR3 comprises 14 residues. CDR1 MNHEY and CDR2 SVGAGI come from the germline V gene. V was clipped by 0 bases and J by 2 bases, with 5 bases between them. The CDR3 nucleotides are TGTGCCAGCAGTTACTCCGTAACTGGAAACACCATATATTTT. This codes for CASSYSVTGNTIYF.

The J gene is TRBJ2-3, the V gene TRBV5-1, with TRBD1 as a possible D gene (6 bases). The V and J ends lost 0 bases and 0 bases respectively, with 11 bases between them. Germline CDR1 reads SGHRS; CDR2 reads YFSETQ. The CDR3 length is 16 residues. CDR3 in amino acids: CASSLARGISTDTQYF. The DNA of the CDR3 is TGCGCCAGCAGCTTGGCTAGGGGGATAAGCACAGATACGCAGTATTTT. The variable domain in full, completed from reference TRBV5-1 and TRBJ2-3, reads KAGVTQTPRYLIKTRGQQVTLSCSPISGHRSVSWYQQTPGQGLQFLFEYFSETQRNKGNFPGRFSGRQFSNSRSEMNVSTLELGDSALYLCASSLARGISTDTQYFGPGTRLTVL.

The chain uses TRBV2 and TRBJ1-1, with D perhaps matching TRBD1 (6 bases). The germline CDR1 and CDR2 sequences are SNHLY and FYNNEI. The CDR3 runs to 16 residues. V shed 7 bases and J shed 2 bases, with 20 bases lying between them. The CDR3 nucleotides read TGTGCCAGCACAGACGCCTCCGGGACAACAAACACTGAAGCTTTCTTT. It encodes CASTDASGTTNTEAFF.

The chain couples TRBV7-9 to TRBJ2-5; D remains unclear. The DNA end is more similar to TRBJ2-7, so the J call may be wrong. CDR3 length: 14 amino acids. The germline CDR1 and CDR2 sequences are SEHNR and FQNEAQ (reference sequence). The CDR3 DNA reads TGTGCCAGCAGCGCCTTGGGCCCCGGAGACGAGCAGTACTTC. This codes for CASSALGPGDEQYF.

The sample holds one count of this clone. J is TRBJ1-1 and V is TRBV5-4; D remains unclear. The CDR3 has 13 amino acids. Germline loops: CDR1 SGHNT, CDR2 YYREEE (reference sequence). Trimming stripped 2 bases from V and 8 bases from J, with 13 bases between. Here the CDR3 reads CASSLITVREAFF. The CDR3 DNA reads as TGTGCCAGCAGCTTAATAACGGTTCGGGAAGCTTTCTTT. Full variable domain (remainder filled in from reference TRBV5-4 and TRBJ1-1): ETGVTQSPTHLIKTRGQQVTLRCSSQSGHNTVSWYQQALGQGPQFIFQYYREEENGRGNFPPRFSGLQFPNYSSELNVNALELDDSALYLCASSLITVREAFFGQGTRLTVV.

The rearrangement uses TRBV5-1 and TRBJ1-1, with 9 bases identical to TRBD1. Germline CDR1 and CDR2: SGHRS and YFSETQ. V was pared by 2 bases and J by 1 base, with 3 bases of the junction left unmatched. This CDR3 is built from 15 residues. CDR3 residues: CASSLQGARNTEAFF. The CDR3 DNA reads TGCGCCAGCAGCTTACAGGGGGCGCGGAACACTGAAGCTTTCTTT.

The J gene is TRBJ1-1, the V gene TRBV5-1; D may be TRBD1 (6 bases). CDR3 length equals 15 residues. Germline CDR1 and CDR2: SGHRS and YFSETQ. Trimming took off 4 bases at V and 1 base at J, with 14 bases between the two ends. The CDR3 DNA is TGCGCCAGCAGCATTACGACAGGAAGGAACACTGAAGCTTTCTTT. Its translation: CASSITTGRNTEAFF.

The rearrangement joins TRBV2 to TRBJ1-5; 9 bases are a match to TRBD1. This CDR3 is built from 15 residues. V trimming: 6 bases; J trimming: 0 bases; junction bases outside the gene matches: 3. Germline V lookup: CDR1 SNHLY, CDR2 FYNNEI. The CDR3 here is CASRRGQGSNQPQHF. CDR3 nucleotide sequence: TGTGCCAGCAGGCGGGGACAGGGTAGCAATCAGCCCCAGCATTTT.

The genes are TRBV6-5 and TRBJ2-7, with D perhaps TRBD1 (6 bases). CDR3 length: 14 residues. Trimming took 6 bases from V and 5 from J, leaving 17 bases between them. Germline loops: CDR1 MNHEY, CDR2 SVGAGI. CDR3 bases: TGTGCCAGCAGGAAAGGGGGATCTTTGCACGAGCAGTACTTC. Its translation is CASRKGGSLHEQYF.

The V gene is TRBV2, the J gene TRBJ1-6; TRBD1 matches at 12 bases. Germline V lookup: CDR1 SNHLY, CDR2 FYNNEI. The V segment lost 11 bases and the J segment 6 bases; nucleotides outside the gene matches: 8. The CDR3 has 15 residues. The CDR3: CAGGTGGATNSPLHF. CDR3 coding DNA: TGTGCCGGAGGGACAGGGGGCGCAACTAATTCACCCCTCCACTTT.